This T cell receptor beta chain was sequenced during a study of blood T cell repertoires in COVID-19. Across the study: The United States, Italy and Spain were the sources of the acute and convalescent COVID-19 samples.

Cohort allocation depended upon clinical history that participants reported. Recovery among Cohort 3 donors was established by two negative PCRs, clearance, or symptom resolution. Libraries were prepared by immunoSEQ multiplex PCR; TCRdb keeps only in-frame clonotypes and omits some of them. The sample contains some 310,000 clones, 85% to 90% of which appear only once. J gave up 2 bases and V 4 bases, and 4 bases lay outside the gene matches. CDR3 length: 15 amino acids. Germline-derived CDR1 and CDR2 are SGHRS and YFSETQ. The specimen was PBMCs or T cells enriched from blood (not recorded which). The clonotype comes from a woman aged 30 to 39 who had recovered from COVID-19. The chain uses TRBV5-1 and TRBJ1-3; TRBD1 agrees at 9 bases. DNA of the CDR3: TGCGCCAGCAGCACAGACAGGGGGGCTGGAAACACCATATATTTT. Residues: CASSTDRGAGNTIYF.